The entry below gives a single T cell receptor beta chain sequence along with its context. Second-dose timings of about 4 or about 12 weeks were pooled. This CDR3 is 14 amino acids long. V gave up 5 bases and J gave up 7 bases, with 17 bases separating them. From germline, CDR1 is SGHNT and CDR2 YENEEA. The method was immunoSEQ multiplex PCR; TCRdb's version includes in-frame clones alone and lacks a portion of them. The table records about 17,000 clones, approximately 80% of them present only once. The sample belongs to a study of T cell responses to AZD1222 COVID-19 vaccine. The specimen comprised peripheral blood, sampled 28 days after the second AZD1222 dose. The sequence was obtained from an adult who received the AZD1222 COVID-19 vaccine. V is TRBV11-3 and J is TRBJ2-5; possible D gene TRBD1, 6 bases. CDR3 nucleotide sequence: TGTGCCAGCAGCCCCCCGGGACAAGGGAGGACCCAGTACTTC. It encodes CASSPPGQGRTQYF.